This T cell receptor beta chain originates from a study of identical twins listed by TCRdb under 2016. Broadly, across the study: The study deep-sequenced TCR alpha and beta repertoires from monozygotic twins, unrelated adults of various ages and cord blood to test whether fetal clonotypes persist. To rule out contamination, replicate twin experiments were performed at different times with different library preparation protocols.

Library preparation employed 5' RACE. Sequencer: Illumina HiSeq 2000. Template switching added a universal primer binding site, and the final cDNA carried a unique molecular identifier that allowed TCR cDNA molecules to be counted accurately. Specific primers in the conserved constant-segment region were used to synthesize first-strand cDNA for TCR alpha and beta chains. To control for contamination, every cDNA library carried two barcodes: a SMART-Mk sample barcode plus Illumina barcodes. TruSeq adapter sequences, together with Illumina sample barcodes, were added in two successive PCR steps. The TCR alpha and beta cDNA libraries were sequenced on the Illumina HiSeq platform using custom primers. Regarding the original processing steps: MiGEC was used to process raw reads and extract unique molecular identifiers, and MiXCR was used to find CDR3 positions. For each individual, recombination models were inferred using an EM algorithm with the repgenHMM and IGoR tools. The analysis of shared clonotypes was done with the tcR package in R, with sharing normalized by the product of cloneset sizes. To study raw recombination free of thymic and clonal selection effects, out-of-frame nonproductive sequences were analyzed. TCRdb itself trimmed the public reads at Q25 with fastp, ran MiXCR and retained productive beta chains. All rows with the same CDR3 protein become a single entry with the most common DNA and genes. The V and J calls, along with clone size, are taken from TCRdb and not from the paper's own processing. The sample has some 320,000 distinct CDR3 sequences on record, 9% to 15% of them singletons. The ten largest clones take up roughly 7.8% of the sample.

Every donor was a healthy Caucasian. Three pairs of female monozygotic twins, all aged roughly 18 to 29 years, made up the twin cohort. CD4+ and CD8+ T cell populations were isolated with positive isolation kits from Invitrogen. In its sample, this clonotype was seen a few times. Its cognate antigen has yet to be identified. No much larger clonotype is one base removed from it; base qualities were not supplied. Points the paper makes about the study in general: Because the same donors could not be followed over many years, conclusions were based on cross-sectional statistical analysis. In monozygotic twins, out-of-frame TCR alpha sharing was systematically underestimated by recombination models, although the models agreed with sharing between unrelated individuals. A weaker excess of twin sharing was found in beta out-of-frame sequences because the signal-to-noise ratio was lowered by fewer shared sequences. Abundant cord blood beta clonotypes carried fewer insertions; young adult naive repertoires showed a weaker similar trend, while memory repertoires showed none. Zero-insertion analyses could be partly confounded by invariant T cells such as MAIT and iNKT, although diverse VJ usage argued against such confounding for most clonotypes. Compared with coincidental sharing between unrelated individuals, an excess of low generation-probability sequences was observed among out-of-frame TCR alpha sequences shared between twins.

This same sample was also taken into another study, of yellow fever vaccine responses in identical twins. The second study's authors report: The T cell response to vaccination in identical twins was reported by the authors to appear partly convergent and partly personalized. In identical twins, the study followed T cell clones that responded to the vaccine with precision.

The receptor comes from a woman between 18 and 29 years old in good health. Sequenced sample: CD8+ T cells sorted from blood.

The DNA reads TGTGCTAGTGGTTTGGTATTTTACAGGGGCGGCCCTTACAATGAGCAGTTCTTC. Translation gives CASGLVFYRGGPYNEQFF. The chain employs TRBV12-5 and TRBJ2-1; 7 central bases correspond to TRBD1. For this chain, trimming is 0 bases at the V end and 4 bases at the J end, and the number of junction bases without a gene match is 12. The CDR3 starts with the cysteine, ends with the phenylalanine, and has 18 residues. The sequence is cut down to CDR3 DNA, 54 bases in frame from base 1. CDR1 LGHNT and CDR2 FRNRAP are derived from the germline V gene. With the rest looked up from the reference TRBV12-5 and TRBJ2-1 genes rather than sequenced, the full variable domain is DARVTQTPRHKVTEMGQEVTMRCQPILGHNTVFWYRQTMMQGLELLAYFRNRAPLDDSGMPKDRFSAEMPDATLATLKIQPSEPRDSAVYFCASGLVFYRGGPYNEQFFGPGTRLTVL.